This passage covers 24 T cell receptor beta chains from one sample sequenced in a study of cytomegalovirus exposure and HLA in healthy donors. The PCR employed 60 Vbeta primers together with 13 Jbeta primers. Here immunoSEQ multiplex PCR was the method, and the copy in TCRdb shows in-frame clones only, minus some. Of some 140,000 clones detected, 70% to 80% appear once; the ten largest clones hold 2% to 2.5%. Sequencing was carried out using PBMCs. All receptors derive from a man younger than 40 in good health and CMV-seronegative.

The chain joins TRBV2 to TRBJ2-7, with a tentative D call TRBD2 (5 bases). This CDR3 is built from 14 residues. Trimming cost V 6 bases and J 5 bases, with 17 bases left between them. Germline V gene lookup returns CDR1 SNHLY and CDR2 FYNNEI. The CDR3 coding sequence is TGTGCCAGCAGGCGCCTCATAGCGAGCCACGAGCAGTACTTC. This encodes CASRRLIASHEQYF.

The chain carries TRBV18 and TRBJ2-7, with D maybe TRBD1 (6 bases). Germline lookup yields CDR1 KGHSH and CDR2 LQKENI. This CDR3 is built from 15 residues. Between the trimmed V and J ends, which lost 3 bases and 0 bases, there was a span of 12 bases. CDR3: CASSPPQGSSYEQYF. The CDR3 bases are TGTGCCAGCTCACCCCCTCAGGGGAGCTCCTACGAGCAGTACTTC.

The chain links TRBV6-5 to TRBJ2-5, with 8 positions matching TRBD2. The J call is doubtful: the DNA matches TRBJ2-7 better. CDR3 length: 15 residues. Germline CDR1 and CDR2: MNHEY and SVGAGI. The CDR3 region is CASTPGGGLSYEQYF. The CDR3 DNA follows: TGTGCCAGCACTCCGGGAGGGGGTCTATCCTACGAGCAGTACTTC.

Regarding this clone: Distinct nucleotide sequences in the sample also encode this CDR3. The J gene is TRBJ1-1, the V gene TRBV5-1; perhaps TRBD1 as D (5 bases). CDR1 SGHRS and CDR2 YFSETQ come from the germline V gene. The CDR3 consists of 21 residues. Trimming removed 2 bases from V and 5 bases from J, with 34 bases in between. In nucleotides, the CDR3 is TGCGCCAGCAGCTTACTCTCCACTCAATACATGCCCAGGCCGGGGGATACTGAAGCTTTCTTT. Encoded protein: CASSLLSTQYMPRPGDTEAFF. The complete variable domain, with remaining parts taken from reference TRBV5-1 and TRBJ1-1, reads KAGVTQTPRYLIKTRGQQVTLSCSPISGHRSVSWYQQTPGQGLQFLFEYFSETQRNKGNFPGRFSGRQFSNSRSEMNVSTLELGDSALYLCASSLLSTQYMPRPGDTEAFFGQGTRLTVV.

This rearrangement joins TRBV5-1 to TRBJ2-2; D is undetermined. Germline CDR1 and CDR2: SGHRS and YFSETQ. CDR3 length equals 15 residues. V shed 0 bases and J shed 3 bases, with 9 bases lying between them. The CDR3 DNA reads as TGCGCCAGCAGCTTGGCGGCTAGTGACACCGGGGAGCTGTTTTTT. This encodes CASSLAASDTGELFF. Full variable domain (remainder filled in from reference TRBV5-1 and TRBJ2-2): KAGVTQTPRYLIKTRGQQVTLSCSPISGHRSVSWYQQTPGQGLQFLFEYFSETQRNKGNFPGRFSGRQFSNSRSEMNVSTLELGDSALYLCASSLAASDTGELFFGEGSRLTVL.

The chain links TRBV6-6 to TRBJ1-2, with D perhaps matching TRBD1 (5 bases). This CDR3 has 12 residues. V was cut by 8 bases and J by 5 bases, with 12 bases left in between. CDR1 is MNHNY and CDR2 is SVGAGI in the germline V gene (reference sequence). This CDR3 reads CASGVREYGYTF. DNA of the CDR3: TGTGCCAGCGGAGTCAGGGAATATGGCTACACCTTC.

V usage is TRBV5-1 and J usage is TRBJ2-5, with 8 bases that match TRBD1. V lost 5 bases and J lost 6; bases outside the gene matches: 9. The CDR3 spans 14 residues. Germline loops: CDR1 SGHRS, CDR2 YFSETQ. The CDR3 loop reads CASSFGQGKKTQYF. The CDR3 DNA follows: TGCGCCAGCAGTTTTGGACAGGGAAAGAAGACCCAGTACTTC.

V and J are TRBV5-6 and TRBJ1-2; D is possibly TRBD1 (6 bases). CDR1 and CDR2 (germline): SGHDT, YYEEEE. Trimming stripped 2 bases from V and 3 bases from J, with 8 bases between. This CDR3 spans 13 amino acids. The CDR3 region has the DNA TGTGCCAGCAGCTTAGGGGGGGACTATGGCTACACCTTC. Encoded protein: CASSLGGDYGYTF.

A few counts support this clone. The chain uses TRBV18 and TRBJ1-5, with a weak D call TRBD1 (5 bases). From germline, CDR1 is KGHSH and CDR2 LQKENI. Between the trimmed V and J ends, which lost 3 bases and 6 bases, there was a span of 12 bases. The CDR3 contains 14 residues. The CDR3 DNA is TGTGCCAGCTCACCGGTCAGGGCTGGTCAGCCCCAGCATTTT. It yields the protein CASSPVRAGQPQHF.

The gene calls are TRBV5-1 and TRBJ2-5, with 10 bases identical to TRBD2. In germline, CDR1 is SGHRS, CDR2 YFSETQ. There are 15 residues in the CDR3. J lost 4 bases, V lost 2 bases, and 5 bases had no gene match. CDR3 sequence (DNA): TGCGCCAGCAGCTTAGTAGCGGGAGGAGGAGAGACCCAGTACTTC. Amino acid sequence: CASSLVAGGGETQYF.

V and J are TRBV6-1 and TRBJ2-5; 9 bases align to TRBD1. The trim removed 5 bases at V and 3 bases at J, leaving 4 bases unmatched. There are 14 residues in the CDR3. Germline CDR1 and CDR2: MNHNS and SASEGT. The CDR3: CASSLWTGEETQYF. CDR3 sequence (DNA): TGTGCCAGCAGTCTATGGACAGGGGAAGAGACCCAGTACTTC.

This clone was seen a few times. V gene TRBV28 combines with J gene TRBJ2-1, with 8 bases that match TRBD2. V was pared by 6 bases and J by 6 bases, with 16 bases of the junction left unmatched. The CDR3 has 17 amino acids. Germline lookup yields CDR1 MDHEN and CDR2 SYDVKM. The CDR3 protein is CASSPSGASGSANEQFF. The CDR3 DNA reads as TGTGCCAGCAGCCCTTCGGGGGCCAGCGGGAGTGCCAATGAGCAGTTCTTC.

The rearrangement joins TRBV4-1 to TRBJ1-4; D is possibly TRBD1 (5 bases). There are 16 residues in the CDR3. Per the germline V gene, CDR1 is MGHRA and CDR2 is YSYEKL. V lost 1 base to trimming and J lost 2 bases, with 11 bases between them. The CDR3 DNA follows: TGCGCCAGCAGCCAAGGTCAGGGCCCTACTAATGAAAAACTGTTTTTT. As protein: CASSQGQGPTNEKLFF.

V and J are TRBV6-1 and TRBJ2-2; 7 bases align to TRBD1. Losses at the gene ends were 6 bases for V and 4 bases for J; bases not matched to a gene: 2. The CDR3 is made up of 13 amino acids. Germline-derived CDR1 and CDR2 are MNHNS and SASEGT. CDR3 nucleotide sequence: TGTGCCAGCAGCCGGGACAGCACCGGGGAGCTGTTTTTT. Translated, it gives CASSRDSTGELFF.

This clone was detected only once. The gene calls are TRBV5-4 and TRBJ2-3, with 9 bases that match TRBD1. Losses at the gene ends were 2 bases for V and 6 bases for J; bases not matched to a gene: 10. CDR3 length: 16 amino acids. The germline V gene encodes CDR1 SGHNT and CDR2 YYREEE (reference sequence). The CDR3 protein is CASSLAGTGRRDTQYF. The CDR3 nucleotides read TGTGCCAGCAGCTTAGCCGGGACAGGGCGGCGTGATACGCAGTATTTT.

The V call is TRBV4-2, the J call TRBJ2-2; D possibly corresponds to TRBD2 (6 bases). Trimming took off 4 bases at V and 1 base at J, with 13 bases between the two ends. The germline V gene has CDR1 LGHNA and CDR2 YNFKEQ. The CDR3 totals 16 residues. CDR3 sequence: CASSRDSGENTGELFF. The CDR3 DNA sequence: TGTGCCAGCAGCCGGGATAGCGGAGAGAACACCGGGGAGCTGTTTTTT.

The V gene is TRBV5-1, the J gene TRBJ1-2, with 9 bases aligning to TRBD1. CDR1 is SGHRS, CDR2 YFSETQ, per germline. With V trimmed by 0 bases and J by 6 bases, 6 bases remained unmatched. The CDR3 sequence is 15 residues long. CDR3 DNA sequence: TGCGCCAGCAGCTTGGTCAACAGGGGGCTGGATGGCTACACCTTC. Its translation: CASSLVNRGLDGYTF.

V usage is TRBV30 and J usage is TRBJ1-5, with 9 bases that match TRBD1. V trimming: 3 bases; J trimming: 4 bases; junction bases outside the gene matches: 13. Germline loops: CDR1 GTSNPN, CDR2 SVGIG (reference sequence). There are 17 residues in the CDR3. The CDR3, as DNA: TGTGCCTGGAGCGCATCCCGGACAGGGGTGCGTAATCAGCCCCAGCATTTT. Its protein is CAWSASRTGVRNQPQHF.

The chain carries TRBV2 and TRBJ2-6; D may be TRBD1 (6 bases). Trimming pared 3 bases from V and 0 bases from J, leaving 12 bases between. The CDR3 is made up of 17 amino acids. Germline assignment: CDR1 SNHLY and CDR2 FYNNEI. CDR3 coding DNA: TGTGCCAGCAGTGACGGGACACATAGCTCTGGGGCCAACGTCCTGACTTTC. Translating gives CASSDGTHSSGANVLTF.

This chain uses TRBV7-9 with TRBJ2-3; D is unresolved. V was shortened by 5 bases and J by 1 base, with 13 bases between the two germline ends. The germline V gene encodes CDR1 SEHNR and CDR2 FQNEAQ (reference sequence). The CDR3 is 15 residues long. The CDR3 here is CASSTDLSGTDTQYF. CDR3 bases: TGTGCCAGCAGCACAGACCTCTCGGGCACAGATACGCAGTATTTT.

The chain uses TRBV6-1 and TRBJ2-7; 7 bases are a match to TRBD2. Trimming cost V 0 bases and J 3 bases; bases outside gene matches: 8. Germline CDR1 reads MNHNS; CDR2 reads SASEGT. The CDR3 is 16 residues long. The CDR3 loop reads CASSEAPLASGYEQYF. The CDR3 bases are TGTGCCAGCAGTGAAGCCCCCCTCGCTAGCGGCTACGAGCAGTACTTC.

V and J are TRBV9 and TRBJ2-7; a weak D match, TRBD1 (6 bases). The CDR3 has 15 amino acids. Germline V gives CDR1 SGDLS, CDR2 YYNGEE. V lost 0 bases to trimming and J lost 0 bases, with 10 bases between them. As DNA, the CDR3 is TGTGCCAGCAGCGTAGCCTCAGGGGACTCCTACGAGCAGTACTTC. Protein product: CASSVASGDSYEQYF.

This chain uses TRBV27 with TRBJ2-1; perhaps TRBD2 as D (5 bases). The length of the CDR3 is 15 residues. The V end lost 7 bases, the J end lost 6 bases, and 19 bases lay between the germline ends. The germline gives CDR1 MNHEY, CDR2 SMNVEV (reference sequence). CDR3 nucleotide sequence: TGTGCCAGCATGATCCCGGGGTCTACTATCAATGAGCAGTTCTTC. Protein: CASMIPGSTINEQFF.

This clone came up a few times. J is TRBJ1-4 and V is TRBV11-2; 7 nucleotides align to TRBD1. The V segment lost 5 bases and the J segment 5 bases; nucleotides outside the gene matches: 8. The germline gives CDR1 SGHAT, CDR2 FQNNGV. There are 15 residues in the CDR3. CDR3 protein: CASSPRPGQNEKLFF. In DNA form, the CDR3 reads TGTGCCAGCAGCCCAAGACCGGGACAGAATGAAAAACTGTTTTTT. The whole variable domain, remainder taken from reference TRBV11-2 and TRBJ1-4, is EAGVAQSPRYKIIEKRQSVAFWCNPISGHATLYWYQQILGQGPKLLIQFQNNGVVDDSQLPKDRFSAERLKGVDSTLKIQPAKLEDSAVYLCASSPRPGQNEKLFFGSGTQLSVL.